This TCR beta chain was recovered during a study of siplizumab effects on memory and regulatory T cells (dated by TCRdb to 2018 to 2020). General notes on the study: The effect of the anti-CD2 antibody siplizumab on alloreactive T-cell subsets was examined in allogeneic mixed lymphocyte reactions constructed from human PBMCs. The investigation overall reported the following: In reactions with siplizumab, an average of around 70% of mappable alloreactive CD4+ clones were Treg-derived, compared with roughly 27% in control reactions. Because sequences at frequencies below about 10^-5 were poorly captured, only a minor fraction of alloreactive clones could be mapped back to unstimulated subsets. For roughly 75-96% of proliferating CD4+ or CD8+ clones, no naive or memory phenotype could be assigned. Unstimulated naive T cells appeared to be more diverse than memory T cells, and naive cells seemed to make a substantial contribution to the alloresponse. The suppressive function of proliferating Tregs from siplizumab cultures was not functionally confirmed. The cumulative frequency of alloreactive sequences traceable to unstimulated CD4+ memory T cells was significantly reduced by siplizumab.

The library was generated by the immunoSEQ multiplex PCR assay. Some 1.1 x 10^5 TCR templates per sample were assayed on the deep sequencing platform. Genomic DNA extracted from sorted T cells was used for TCRbeta CDR3 sequencing. On the authors' methods: Clonal analysis of TCRbeta CDR3 data was done in the R programming language. Alloreactive CD4+ and CD8+ clones were identified by comparing unstimulated samples to CFSE-low samples taken after the reaction. Alloreactive CD4+ clones were assigned to regulatory or non-regulatory origin by matching sequences to sorted unstimulated Treg and non-Treg repertoires. TCRdb stores this immuneACCESS table with in-frame sequences only. Part of the clones is absent; in the studies checked, under half of the shortfall reflects unresolved V genes, and no reason is known for the rest. V and J calls and clone size are copied from that table; D and trimming were computed from the DNA. The sample table holds some 110,000 clones, of which over 90% were seen once. The ten biggest clones cover about 0.62% of the sample.

TCRbeta CDR3 sequencing was performed on sorted unstimulated T cells and on proliferating T cells recovered from mixed lymphocyte reactions. Fresh whole blood from over 8 HLA-typed healthy donors was used to isolate PBMCs. To map where alloreactive clones came from, CD4+ regulatory T cells in the unstimulated state were FACS-sorted. Points on this clone: The antigen it recognizes is unknown. No quality values exist for individual bases; no much larger clone is one base distant.

CDR1 SGHTA and CDR2 FQGTGA were looked up in the germline V gene. The trim is 0 bases for V and 2 bases for J, with a gap of 11 bases between the germline ends. From the cysteine up to the phenylalanine, the CDR3 has a length of 16 residues. CDR3 DNA only is kept here, 48 bases in frame from base 1. This TCR came from a human donor in good health. The sequenced sample consisted of Tregs sorted from blood. Here the chain combines TRBV7-3 and TRBJ2-1; TRBD2 is perhaps the D gene, given 5 matching bases. For the CDR3, the sequence is CASSLTSSGTYNEQFF. The nucleotide sequence reads TGTGCCAGCAGCTTAACGTCGAGCGGAACCTACAATGAGCAGTTCTTC.